This T cell receptor beta chain comes out of a study of beta chain features in type 1 diabetes. Reverse transcribing all isolated RNA meant expressed TCRB transcripts were sequenced. TCRdb's copy holds only in-frame clones and misses some; the assay was immunoSEQ multiplex PCR. The sample comprises 620,000 or so clones, 15% to 19% of which are singletons, and approximately 0.093% rests with the top ten. This CDR3 has 16 residues. J gave up 8 bases and V 5 bases, and 14 bases lay outside the gene matches. CDR1 and CDR2 (germline): MNHEY, SMNVEV (reference sequence). This rearrangement joins TRBV27 to TRBJ1-4, with 7 bases aligning to TRBD1. This TCR was recovered from a man aged 18 to 29 in good health. Sequences were obtained from naive CD4+ T cells from blood. In DNA form, the CDR3 reads TGTGCCAGCAGTCCAGACAGGGCACCCGTTCCAGAAAAACTGTTTTTT. Encoded protein: CASSPDRAPVPEKLFF.